Shown below are 18 T cell receptor beta chains from a single sample sequenced in a study of cytomegalovirus exposure and HLA in healthy donors. The primer mix had 60 Vbeta and 13 Jbeta primers. The data were produced by immunoSEQ multiplex PCR, yet TCRdb's version contains in-frame clones alone and is incomplete. The sample records approximately 51,000 clones, roughly four fifths being singletons. The sample taken for sequencing was PBMCs. The receptors here all came from a boy between 10 and 17 years old in good health and CMV-seropositive.

The V call is TRBV10-1, the J call TRBJ2-2; D is possibly TRBD2 (6 bases). This CDR3 contains 16 residues. The ends were cut back, 2 bases at V and 5 bases at J, with 15 bases in the middle. Per germline, CDR1 WNHNN and CDR2 SYGVQD (reference sequence). DNA for the CDR3: TGCGCCAGCAGTGAGAACGGCGGGACCGAGACCGGGGAGCTGTTTTTT. Translated, it gives CASSENGGTETGELFF.

In this sample, this clone turned up once. An end of the junction differs from the germline gene, which may be a read error. The rearrangement uses TRBV28 and TRBJ1-2; TRBD1 matches 7 bases. Germline loops: CDR1 MDHEN, CDR2 SYDVKM. The CDR3 contains 13 residues. The CDR3 region is CASSTRQGRGYTF. In DNA form, the CDR3 reads TGTGCCAGCAGCACACGACAGGGACGGGGCTACACCTTT.

The CDR3 spells CASSQVNGGAYNEQFF. The CDR3 coding sequence is TGTGCCAGCAGCCAAGTCAACGGGGGGGCTTACAATGAGCAGTTCTTC. The chain employs TRBV4-2 and TRBJ2-1; 8 bases line up with TRBD2. CDR1 and CDR2 (germline): LGHNA, YNFKEQ. The CDR3 has 16 residues. Losses at the gene ends were 1 base for V and 4 bases for J; bases not matched to a gene: 6.

V usage is TRBV19 and J usage is TRBJ2-5; TRBD1 aligns across 8 bases. The junction had 13 bases not matched to a gene; V was cut back by 5 bases and J by 5 bases. This CDR3 contains 16 residues. CDR1 is LNHDA, CDR2 SQIVND, per germline (reference sequence). CDR3 coding DNA: TGTGCCAGTAGTCTAAGAGGGGACAGGTTGTGGGAGACCCAGTACTTC. Its translation is CASSLRGDRLWETQYF.

The J gene is TRBJ2-5, the V gene TRBV11-2, with 8 bases fitting TRBD2. The V gene's germline CDR1 is SGHAT and CDR2 FQNNGV. The J segment lost 4 bases and the V segment lost 1 base, leaving 8 bases of the junction unmatched. The length of the CDR3 is 16 residues. The CDR3, as DNA: TGTGCCAGCAGCTTAGCCCCGGGGGGGGTGTTAGAGACCCAGTACTTC. Its protein product is CASSLAPGGVLETQYF.

This clone was counted between two and nine times. This chain links TRBV5-1 with TRBJ2-7; no firm D call. CDR3 length: 11 residues. The ends were cut back, 3 bases at V and 4 bases at J, with 5 bases in the middle. The germline V gene encodes CDR1 SGHRS and CDR2 YFSETQ. CDR3 residues: CASSSEYEQYF. In DNA, the CDR3 is TGCGCCAGCAGCTCGGAGTACGAGCAGTACTTC.

In this sample, this clone turned up a few times. The chain carries TRBV5-1 and TRBJ2-7; 11 bases are a match to TRBD1. V gave up 4 bases and J gave up 3 bases; unmatched junction bases: 6. Germline lookup yields CDR1 SGHRS and CDR2 YFSETQ. The CDR3 sequence is 15 residues long. CDR3 region: CASSHGQGAHYEQYF. The DNA of the CDR3 is TGCGCCAGCAGCCACGGACAGGGGGCCCACTACGAGCAGTACTTC.

The rearrangement links TRBV7-6 to TRBJ2-3; 8 bases agree with TRBD1. V lost 1 base and J lost 7; bases outside the gene matches: 13. This CDR3 has 17 residues. Germline V CDR1 and CDR2: SGHVS, FNYEAQ. The CDR3 region is CASSLDRQGALAYTQYF. CDR3 nucleotide sequence: TGTGCCAGCAGCTTAGATAGGCAGGGGGCCCTCGCTTATACGCAGTATTTT.

The J gene is TRBJ1-5, the V gene TRBV6-4; D unclear. Between the trimmed V and J ends, which lost 0 bases and 4 bases, there was a span of 7 bases. The CDR3 contains 14 residues. In germline, CDR1 is MRHNA, CDR2 SNTAGT. The CDR3 region is CASSDSGDNQPQHF. DNA of the CDR3: TGTGCCAGCAGTGACTCGGGAGATAATCAGCCCCAGCATTTT.

The chain recombines TRBV5-1 with TRBJ2-5, with TRBD2 matching 14 bases. Trimming removed 6 bases from V and 3 bases from J; junction bases left unmatched: 7. Germline loops: CDR1 SGHRS, CDR2 YFSETQ. This CDR3 has 16 residues. The CDR3 DNA is TGCGCCAGCATGACTGGACTAGCGGGGGGCGAAGAGACCCAGTACTTC. Translation: CASMTGLAGGEETQYF.

The CDR3 spells CASSQDRADTGELFF. CDR3 in DNA: TGTGCCAGCAGCCAAGACAGGGCGGACACCGGGGAGCTGTTTTTT. This chain connects TRBV7-2 to TRBJ2-2; TRBD1 agrees at 7 bases. Germline trimming cut 5 bases from V and 3 bases from J; bases unmatched to any gene: 6. Looked up from germline, CDR1 is SGHTA and CDR2 is FQGNSA. This CDR3 spans 15 amino acids.

The chain combines TRBV20-1 with TRBJ1-1; 7 nucleotides match TRBD1. CDR3 size: 11 residues. With V trimmed by 5 bases and J by 4 bases, 1 base remained unmatched. CDR1 is DFQATT, CDR2 SNEGSKA, per germline (reference sequence). The CDR3 region is CSAAGGTEAFF. The DNA for the CDR3 is TGCAGTGCTGCAGGGGGCACTGAAGCTTTCTTT.

Notes on this clone: One end of the junction is discordant with germline, which a read error may explain. J is TRBJ1-5 and V is TRBV7-9, with D unresolved. The CDR3 spans 12 residues. Germline CDR1 reads SEHNR; CDR2 reads FQNEAQ (reference sequence). CDR3 amino acids: CSSSLARQPQHF. Here the CDR3 DNA reads TGTTCCAGCAGCTTAGCGCGGCAGCCCCAGCATTTT.

A note on this clone: Other DNA sequences in this sample translate to the same CDR3. The chain employs TRBV6-1 and TRBJ2-3; unclear D gene. Trimming took off 7 bases at V and 2 bases at J, with 7 bases between the two ends. Germline V lookup: CDR1 MNHNS, CDR2 SASEGT. The CDR3 sequence is 12 residues long. The DNA of the CDR3 is TGTGCCAGCACTCCTTCCACAGATACGCAGTATTTT. This gives the protein CASTPSTDTQYF.

The chain joins TRBV5-4 to TRBJ2-5; 7 bases are a match to TRBD2. Germline trimming cut 3 bases from V and 0 bases from J; bases unmatched to any gene: 5. CDR3 size: 15 residues. CDR1 and CDR2 from the germline V gene are SGHNT and YYREEE (reference sequence). In DNA form, the CDR3 reads TGTGCCAGCAGCTGGAAAGCGGGGAACCAAGAGACCCAGTACTTC. This codes for CASSWKAGNQETQYF. Drawing the rest from reference TRBV5-4 and TRBJ2-5, the complete variable domain is ETGVTQSPTHLIKTRGQQVTLRCSSQSGHNTVSWYQQALGQGPQFIFQYYREEENGRGNFPPRFSGLQFPNYSSELNVNALELDDSALYLCASSWKAGNQETQYFGPGTRLLVL.

The rearrangement uses TRBV19 and TRBJ2-1; maybe TRBD2 (6 bases). Germline CDR1 is LNHDA and CDR2 is SQIVND (reference sequence). The CDR3 is 16 residues long. Trimming removed 5 bases from V and 8 bases from J, with 22 bases in between. The CDR3 loop reads CASSPRSGGTGDEQFF. As DNA, the CDR3 is TGTGCCAGTAGTCCCCGGAGTGGGGGGACGGGAGATGAGCAGTTCTTC.

This clone was seen a few times. The rearrangement joins TRBV6-5 to TRBJ2-2; D is possibly TRBD2 (5 bases). There are 15 residues in the CDR3. Trimming removed 4 bases at V and 2 bases at J, with 11 bases between. Germline lookup yields CDR1 MNHEY and CDR2 SVGAGI. The CDR3 DNA reads TGTGCCAGCAGTTGGAGGCTTTTAAACACCGGGGAGCTGTTTTTT. It specifies CASSWRLLNTGELFF.

V usage is TRBV6-1 and J usage is TRBJ1-5; no definite D call. Germline lookup yields CDR1 MNHNS and CDR2 SASEGT. The CDR3 covers 15 residues. The germline V and J ends were trimmed by 0 bases and 0 bases, with 6 bases remaining between them. CDR3 DNA: TGTGCCAGCAGTGAAGCGCCCTATAGCAATCAGCCCCAGCATTTT. Encoded protein: CASSEAPYSNQPQHF.